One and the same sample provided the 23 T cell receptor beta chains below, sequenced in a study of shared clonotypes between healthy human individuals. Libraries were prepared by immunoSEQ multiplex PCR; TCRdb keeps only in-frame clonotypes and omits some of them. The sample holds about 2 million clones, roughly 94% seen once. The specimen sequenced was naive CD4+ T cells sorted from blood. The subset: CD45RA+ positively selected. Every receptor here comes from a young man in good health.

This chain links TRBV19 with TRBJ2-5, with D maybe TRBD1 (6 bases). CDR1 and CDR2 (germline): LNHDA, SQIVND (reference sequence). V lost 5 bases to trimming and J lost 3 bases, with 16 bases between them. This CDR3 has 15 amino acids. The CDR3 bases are TGTGCCAGTAGTGAACGGCAGAGGACAGAAGAGACCCAGTACTTC. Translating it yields CASSERQRTEETQYF.

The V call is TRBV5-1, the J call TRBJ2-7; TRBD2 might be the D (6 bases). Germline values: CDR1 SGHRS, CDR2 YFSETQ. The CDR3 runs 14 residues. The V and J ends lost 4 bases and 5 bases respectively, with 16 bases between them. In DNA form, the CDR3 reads TGCGCCAGCAGCATCCGGGACTCCGGGGACGAGCAGTACTTC. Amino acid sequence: CASSIRDSGDEQYF.

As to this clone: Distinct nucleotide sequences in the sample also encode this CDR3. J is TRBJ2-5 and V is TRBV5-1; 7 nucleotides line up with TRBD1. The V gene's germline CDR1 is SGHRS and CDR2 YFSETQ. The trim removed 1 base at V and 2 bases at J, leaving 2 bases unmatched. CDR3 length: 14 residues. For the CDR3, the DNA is TGCGCCAGCAGCTTGAACAGGGGTCAAGAGACCCAGTACTTC. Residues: CASSLNRGQETQYF.

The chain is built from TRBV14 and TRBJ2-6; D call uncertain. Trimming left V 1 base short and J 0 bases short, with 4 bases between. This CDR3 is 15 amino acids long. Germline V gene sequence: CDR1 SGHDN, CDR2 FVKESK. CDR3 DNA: TGTGCCAGCAGCCAAGTCCACTCTGGGGCCAACGTCCTGACTTTC. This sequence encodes CASSQVHSGANVLTF.

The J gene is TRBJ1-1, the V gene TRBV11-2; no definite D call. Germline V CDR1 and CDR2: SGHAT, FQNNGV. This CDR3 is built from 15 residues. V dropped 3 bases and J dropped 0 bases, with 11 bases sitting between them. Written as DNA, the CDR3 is TGTGCCAGCAGCTTCGGTCTCGCGATGAACACTGAAGCTTTCTTT. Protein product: CASSFGLAMNTEAFF.

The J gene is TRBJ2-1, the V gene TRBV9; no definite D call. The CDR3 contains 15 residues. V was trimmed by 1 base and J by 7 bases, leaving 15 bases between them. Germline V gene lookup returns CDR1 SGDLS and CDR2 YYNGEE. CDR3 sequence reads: CASSVRPSPTNEQFF. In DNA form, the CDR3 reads TGTGCCAGCAGCGTAAGGCCTTCCCCAACGAATGAGCAGTTCTTC.

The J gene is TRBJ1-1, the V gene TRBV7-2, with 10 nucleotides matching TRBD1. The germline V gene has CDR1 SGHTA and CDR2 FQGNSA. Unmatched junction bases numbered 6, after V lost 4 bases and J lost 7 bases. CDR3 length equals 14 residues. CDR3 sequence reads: CASSSRTGGSEAFF. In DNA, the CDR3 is TGTGCCAGCAGCTCCCGGACAGGGGGAAGTGAAGCTTTCTTT.

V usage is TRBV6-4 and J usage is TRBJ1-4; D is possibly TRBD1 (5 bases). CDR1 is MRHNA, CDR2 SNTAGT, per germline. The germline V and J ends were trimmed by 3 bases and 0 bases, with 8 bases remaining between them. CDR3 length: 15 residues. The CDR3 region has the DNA TGTGCCAGCAGTGAGGGGGTTACAACTAATGAAAAACTGTTTTTT. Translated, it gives CASSEGVTTNEKLFF.

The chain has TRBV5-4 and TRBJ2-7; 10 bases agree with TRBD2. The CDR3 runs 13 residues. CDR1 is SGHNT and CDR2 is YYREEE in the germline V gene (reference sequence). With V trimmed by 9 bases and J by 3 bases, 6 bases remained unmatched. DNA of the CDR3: TGTGCCACCTCTCTAGCGGGGGTCTACGAGCAGTACTTC. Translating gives CATSLAGVYEQYF.

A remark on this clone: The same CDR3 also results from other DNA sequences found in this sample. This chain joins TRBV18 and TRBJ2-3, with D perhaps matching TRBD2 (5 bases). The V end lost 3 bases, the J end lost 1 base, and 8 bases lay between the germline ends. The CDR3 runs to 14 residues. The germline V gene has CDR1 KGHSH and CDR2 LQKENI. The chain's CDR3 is CASSPPGGTDTQYF. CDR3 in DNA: TGTGCCAGCTCACCGCCCGGGGGCACAGATACGCAGTATTTT.

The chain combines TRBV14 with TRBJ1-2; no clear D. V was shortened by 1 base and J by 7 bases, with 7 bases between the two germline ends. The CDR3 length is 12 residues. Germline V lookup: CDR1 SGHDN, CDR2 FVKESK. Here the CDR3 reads CASSQAQVGYTF. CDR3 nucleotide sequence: TGTGCCAGCAGCCAAGCCCAGGTTGGCTACACCTTC.

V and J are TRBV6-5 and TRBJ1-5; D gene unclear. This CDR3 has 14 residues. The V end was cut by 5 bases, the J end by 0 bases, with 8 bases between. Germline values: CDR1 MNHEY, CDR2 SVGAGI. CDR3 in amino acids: CASSRWNSNQPQHF. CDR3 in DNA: TGTGCCAGCAGTCGGTGGAATAGCAATCAGCCCCAGCATTTT.

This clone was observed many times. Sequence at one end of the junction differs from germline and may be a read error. The CDR3 DNA is TGCGCCAGCAACCAAAAGACAGGCGCTTACACCGGGGAGCTGTTTTTT. Protein product: CASNQKTGAYTGELFF. The chain employs TRBV4-1 and TRBJ2-2, with D possibly TRBD1 on 6 matching bases. The CDR3 spans 16 residues. Germline V lookup: CDR1 MGHRA, CDR2 YSYEKL.

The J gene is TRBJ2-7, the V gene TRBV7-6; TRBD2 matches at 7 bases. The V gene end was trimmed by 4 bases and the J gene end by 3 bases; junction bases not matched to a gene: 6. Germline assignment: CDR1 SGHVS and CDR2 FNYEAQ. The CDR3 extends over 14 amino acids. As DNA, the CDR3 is TGTGCCAGCAGCTCCCTCGGGGGGAGCTACGAGCAGTACTTC. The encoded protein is CASSSLGGSYEQYF.

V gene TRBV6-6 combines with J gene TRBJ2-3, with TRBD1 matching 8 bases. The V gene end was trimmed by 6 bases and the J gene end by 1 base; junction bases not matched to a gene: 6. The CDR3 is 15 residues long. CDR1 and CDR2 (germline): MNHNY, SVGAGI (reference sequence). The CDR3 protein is CASSQGAGGTDTQYF. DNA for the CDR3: TGTGCCAGCAGCCAGGGGGCAGGGGGCACAGATACGCAGTATTTT.

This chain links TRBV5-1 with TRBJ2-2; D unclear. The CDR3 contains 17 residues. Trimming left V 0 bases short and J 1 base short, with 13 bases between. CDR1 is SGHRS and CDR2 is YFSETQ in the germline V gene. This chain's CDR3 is CASSLVPASQNTGELFF. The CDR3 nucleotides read TGCGCCAGCAGCTTGGTTCCCGCGAGCCAGAACACCGGGGAGCTGTTTTTT.

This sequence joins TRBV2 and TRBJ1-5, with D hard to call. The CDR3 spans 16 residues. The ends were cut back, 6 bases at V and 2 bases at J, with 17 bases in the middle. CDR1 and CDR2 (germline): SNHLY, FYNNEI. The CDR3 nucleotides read TGTGCCAGCAGGGTTGGGATCTTCCGAGGCAATCAGCCCCAGCATTTT. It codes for CASRVGIFRGNQPQHF.

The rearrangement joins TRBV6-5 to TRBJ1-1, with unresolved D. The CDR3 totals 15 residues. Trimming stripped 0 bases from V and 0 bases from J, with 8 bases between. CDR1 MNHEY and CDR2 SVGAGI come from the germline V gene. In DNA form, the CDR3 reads TGTGCCAGCAGTTACTCGTGGAGTATGAACACTGAAGCTTTCTTT. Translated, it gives CASSYSWSMNTEAFF.

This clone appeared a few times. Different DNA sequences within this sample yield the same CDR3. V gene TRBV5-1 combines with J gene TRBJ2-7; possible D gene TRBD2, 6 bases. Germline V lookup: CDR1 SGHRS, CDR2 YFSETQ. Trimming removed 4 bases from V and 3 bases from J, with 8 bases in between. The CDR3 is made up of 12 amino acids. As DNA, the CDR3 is TGCGCCAGCAGCCCGGACTACTACGAGCAGTACTTC. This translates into CASSPDYYEQYF.

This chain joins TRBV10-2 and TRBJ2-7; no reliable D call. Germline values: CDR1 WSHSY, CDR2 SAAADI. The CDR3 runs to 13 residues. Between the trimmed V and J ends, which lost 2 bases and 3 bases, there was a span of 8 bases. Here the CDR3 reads CASSEIILYEQYF. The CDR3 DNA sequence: TGCGCCAGCAGTGAGATAATCCTCTACGAGCAGTACTTC.

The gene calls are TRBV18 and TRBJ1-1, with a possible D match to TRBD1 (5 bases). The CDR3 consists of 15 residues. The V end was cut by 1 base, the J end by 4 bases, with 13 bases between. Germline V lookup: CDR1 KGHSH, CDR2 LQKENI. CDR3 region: CASSPLPGEPTEAFF. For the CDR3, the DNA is TGTGCCAGCTCACCACTACCGGGGGAACCCACTGAAGCTTTCTTT.

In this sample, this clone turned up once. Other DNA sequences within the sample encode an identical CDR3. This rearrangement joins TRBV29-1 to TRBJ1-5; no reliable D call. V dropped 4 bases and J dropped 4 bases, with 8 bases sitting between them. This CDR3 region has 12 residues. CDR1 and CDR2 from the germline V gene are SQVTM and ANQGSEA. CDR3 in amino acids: CSVGQPNQPQHF. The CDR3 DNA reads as TGCAGCGTTGGGCAGCCAAATCAGCCCCAGCATTTT.

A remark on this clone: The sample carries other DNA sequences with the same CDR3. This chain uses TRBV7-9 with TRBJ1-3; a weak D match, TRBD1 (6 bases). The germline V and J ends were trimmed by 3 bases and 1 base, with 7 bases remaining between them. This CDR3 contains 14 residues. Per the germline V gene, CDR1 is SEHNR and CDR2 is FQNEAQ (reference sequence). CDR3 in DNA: TGTGCCAGCAGCTTGACAGGTTCTGGAAACACCATATATTTT. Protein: CASSLTGSGNTIYF.